One and the same sample provided the 7 T cell receptor beta chains below, sequenced in a study of blood T cell repertoires in COVID-19. Profiling relied on immunoSEQ multiplex PCR, and the TCRdb table lists in-frame clones only, not all of them. The profile shows about 260,000 clones, 80% to 85% of them singletons. The specimen sequenced was peripheral blood. The receptors come from a man between 60 and 70 years old with acute or convalescent COVID-19.

V gene TRBV4-2 combines with J gene TRBJ2-2; D not certain. The CDR3 runs 13 residues. Germline V lookup: CDR1 LGHNA, CDR2 YNFKEQ. Trimming shortened V by 1 base and J by 5 bases, and 5 bases separated the two germline ends. CDR3 residues: CASSQVETGELFF. The CDR3 bases are TGTGCCAGCAGCCAAGTTGAGACCGGGGAGCTGTTTTTT.

The chain employs TRBV6-5 and TRBJ1-2, with 7 positions matching TRBD1. CDR3 length equals 13 residues. In germline, CDR1 is MNHEY, CDR2 SVGAGI. J was trimmed by 7 bases and V by 5 bases; bases with no gene match: 7. The CDR3 loop reads CASSQGVDRGYTF. The CDR3 DNA reads TGTGCCAGCAGTCAGGGGGTGGATCGTGGCTACACCTTC.

The chain combines TRBV13 with TRBJ2-2; D is possibly TRBD2 (7 bases). The germline V gene has CDR1 PRHDT and CDR2 FYEKMQ (reference sequence). Trimming took 8 bases from V and 2 from J, leaving 24 bases between them. This CDR3 contains 18 residues. The DNA of the CDR3 is TGTGCCAGCGTGGGAGGGGGACCTAAAAACCCTAACACCGGGGAGCTGTTTTTT. Translation: CASVGGGPKNPNTGELFF.

V gene TRBV7-2 combines with J gene TRBJ2-7, with TRBD2 identical over 8 bases. This CDR3 region has 15 residues. The germline gives CDR1 SGHTA, CDR2 FQGNSA. Trimming at V came to 5 bases and at J to 7 bases, leaving 13 bases not matched to a gene. CDR3 amino acids: CASSQQSGRGEEQYF. CDR3 bases: TGTGCCAGCAGCCAGCAAAGCGGGAGAGGGGAGGAGCAGTACTTC. The full variable domain, with the rest looked up from reference TRBV7-2 and TRBJ2-7, is GAGVSQSPSNKVTEKGKDVELRCDPISGHTALYWYRQSLGQGLEFLIYFQGNSAPDKSGLPSDRFSAERTGGSVSTLTIQRTQQEDSAVYLCASSQQSGRGEEQYFGPGTRLTVT.

This chain joins TRBV24-1 and TRBJ1-5; a weak D match, TRBD1 (6 bases). The CDR3 runs to 16 residues. Trimming cost V 3 bases and J 4 bases, with 15 bases left between them. From germline, CDR1 is KGHDR and CDR2 SFDVKD. CDR3 sequence: CATSDPTGWINQPQHF. DNA for the CDR3: TGTGCCACCAGTGATCCCACAGGGTGGATTAATCAGCCCCAGCATTTT.

The chain employs TRBV27 and TRBJ2-7; TRBD1 agrees at 9 bases. CDR1 is MNHEY, CDR2 SMNVEV, per germline (reference sequence). V lost 0 bases to trimming and J lost 3 bases; unmatched junction nucleotides: 6. The CDR3 consists of 16 residues. CDR3 region: CASSLSGQGGNYEQYF. The CDR3 region has the DNA TGTGCCAGCAGTTTATCGGGACAGGGAGGAAACTACGAGCAGTACTTC.

The gene calls are TRBV7-8 and TRBJ2-3; 7 bases agree with TRBD1. The CDR3 covers 16 residues. The trim removed 6 bases at V and 0 bases at J, leaving 9 bases unmatched. Germline-derived CDR1 and CDR2 are SGHVS and FQNEAQ. CDR3 bases: TGTGCCAGCAGGTTCCTCCTACAGGGGAGCACAGATACGCAGTATTTT. Residues: CASRFLLQGSTDTQYF.